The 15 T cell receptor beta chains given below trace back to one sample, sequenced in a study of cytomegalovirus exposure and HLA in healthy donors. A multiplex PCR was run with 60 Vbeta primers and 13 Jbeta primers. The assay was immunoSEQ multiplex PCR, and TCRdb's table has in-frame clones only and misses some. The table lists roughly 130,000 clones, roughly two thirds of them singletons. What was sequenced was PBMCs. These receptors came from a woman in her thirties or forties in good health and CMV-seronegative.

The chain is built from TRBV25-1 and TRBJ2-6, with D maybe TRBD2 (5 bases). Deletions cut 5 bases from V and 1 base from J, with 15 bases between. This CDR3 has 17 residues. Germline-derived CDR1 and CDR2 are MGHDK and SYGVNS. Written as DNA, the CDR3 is TGTGCCAGCAGTCCCCAGGCGGGTGGTTCTGGGGCCAACGTCCTGACTTTC. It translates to CASSPQAGGSGANVLTF.

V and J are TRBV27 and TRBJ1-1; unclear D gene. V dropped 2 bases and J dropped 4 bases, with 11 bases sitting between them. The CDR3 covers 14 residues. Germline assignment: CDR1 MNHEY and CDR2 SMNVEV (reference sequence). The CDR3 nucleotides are TGTGCCAGCAGTTTACTTTCGGGGAGCACTGAAGCTTTCTTT. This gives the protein CASSLLSGSTEAFF.

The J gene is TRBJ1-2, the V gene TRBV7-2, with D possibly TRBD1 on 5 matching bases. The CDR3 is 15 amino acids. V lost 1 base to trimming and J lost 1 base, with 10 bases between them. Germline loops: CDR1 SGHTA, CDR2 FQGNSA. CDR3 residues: CASSLGSGGNYGYTF. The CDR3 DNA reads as TGTGCCAGCAGCTTAGGTTCCGGGGGTAACTATGGCTACACCTTC.

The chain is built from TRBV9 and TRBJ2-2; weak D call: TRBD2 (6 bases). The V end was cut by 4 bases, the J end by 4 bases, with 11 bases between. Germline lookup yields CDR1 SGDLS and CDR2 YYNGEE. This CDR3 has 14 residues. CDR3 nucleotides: TGTGCCAGCAGCCGGGAGTCCCGCACCGGGGAGCTGTTTTTT. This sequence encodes CASSRESRTGELFF.

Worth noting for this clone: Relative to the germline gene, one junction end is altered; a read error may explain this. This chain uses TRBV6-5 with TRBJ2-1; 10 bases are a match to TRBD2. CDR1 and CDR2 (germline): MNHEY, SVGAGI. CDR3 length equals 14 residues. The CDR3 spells CASEAGGRYDEQFF. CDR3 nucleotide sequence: TGTGCCAGTGAAGCGGGGGGGCGCTACGATGAGCAGTTCTTC.

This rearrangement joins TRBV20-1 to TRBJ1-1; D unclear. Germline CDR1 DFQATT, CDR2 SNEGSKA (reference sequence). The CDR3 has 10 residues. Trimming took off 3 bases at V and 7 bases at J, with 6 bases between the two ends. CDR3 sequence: CSASRVEAFF. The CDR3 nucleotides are TGCAGTGCTAGTCGGGTTGAAGCTTTCTTT.

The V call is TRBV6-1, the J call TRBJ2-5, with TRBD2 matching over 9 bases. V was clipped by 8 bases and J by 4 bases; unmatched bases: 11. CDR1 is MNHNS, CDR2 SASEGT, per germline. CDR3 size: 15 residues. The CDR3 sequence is CASAGAGGRGETQYF. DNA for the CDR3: TGTGCCAGCGCTGGAGCGGGGGGACGGGGAGAGACCCAGTACTTC.

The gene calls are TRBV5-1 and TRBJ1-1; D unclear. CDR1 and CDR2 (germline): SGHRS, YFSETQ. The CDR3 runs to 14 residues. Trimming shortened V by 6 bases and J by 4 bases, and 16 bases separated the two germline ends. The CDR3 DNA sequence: TGCGCCAGCACCCTATCACAAGGAGGCACTGAAGCTTTCTTT. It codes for CASTLSQGGTEAFF.

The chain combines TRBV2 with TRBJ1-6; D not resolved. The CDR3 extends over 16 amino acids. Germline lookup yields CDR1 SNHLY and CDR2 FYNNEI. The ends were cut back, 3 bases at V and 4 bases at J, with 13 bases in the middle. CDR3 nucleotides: TGTGCCAGCAGTGATTCCGGTGGTCTGTATAATTCACCCCTCCACTTT. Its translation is CASSDSGGLYNSPLHF.

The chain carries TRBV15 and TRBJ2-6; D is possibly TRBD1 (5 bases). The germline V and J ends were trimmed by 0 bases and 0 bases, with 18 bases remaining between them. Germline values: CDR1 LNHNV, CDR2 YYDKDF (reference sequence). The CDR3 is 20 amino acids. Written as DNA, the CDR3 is TGTGCCACCAGCAGAGAGGGGATTGGGGCAGCTCGCTCTGGGGCCAACGTCCTGACTTTC. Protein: CATSREGIGAARSGANVLTF. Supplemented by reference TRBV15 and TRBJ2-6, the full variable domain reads DAMVIQNPRYQVTQFGKPVTLSCSQTLNHNVMYWYQQKSSQAPKLLFHYYDKDFNNEADTPDNFQSRRPNTSFCFLDIRSPGLGDTAMYLCATSREGIGAARSGANVLTFGAGSRLTVL.

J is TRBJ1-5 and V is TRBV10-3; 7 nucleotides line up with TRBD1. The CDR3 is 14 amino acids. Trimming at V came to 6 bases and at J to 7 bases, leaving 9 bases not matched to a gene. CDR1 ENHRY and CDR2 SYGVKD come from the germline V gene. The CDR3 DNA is TGTGCCATCAGCCTGACAGGGAGCGACCAGCCCCAGCATTTT. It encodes CAISLTGSDQPQHF.

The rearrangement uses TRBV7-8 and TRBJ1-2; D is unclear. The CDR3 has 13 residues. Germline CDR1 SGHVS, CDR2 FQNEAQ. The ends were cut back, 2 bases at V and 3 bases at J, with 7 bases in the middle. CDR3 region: CASSLPGHYGYTF. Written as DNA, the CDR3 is TGTGCCAGCAGCTTACCGGGTCACTATGGCTACACCTTC.

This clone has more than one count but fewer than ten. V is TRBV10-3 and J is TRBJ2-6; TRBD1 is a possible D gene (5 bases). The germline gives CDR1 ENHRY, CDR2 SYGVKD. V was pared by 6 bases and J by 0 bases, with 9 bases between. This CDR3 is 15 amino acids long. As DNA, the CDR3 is TGTGCCATCAGGACGACAGTCTCTGGGGCCAACGTCCTGACTTTC. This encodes CAIRTTVSGANVLTF.

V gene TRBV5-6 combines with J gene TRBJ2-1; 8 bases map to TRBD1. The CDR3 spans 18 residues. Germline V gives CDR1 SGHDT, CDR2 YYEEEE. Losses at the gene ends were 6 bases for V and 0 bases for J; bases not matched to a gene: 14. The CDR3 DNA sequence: TGTGCCAGCAAAAGCCTCCAGGGGGCGAGAAGCTCCTACAATGAGCAGTTCTTC. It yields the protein CASKSLQGARSSYNEQFF.

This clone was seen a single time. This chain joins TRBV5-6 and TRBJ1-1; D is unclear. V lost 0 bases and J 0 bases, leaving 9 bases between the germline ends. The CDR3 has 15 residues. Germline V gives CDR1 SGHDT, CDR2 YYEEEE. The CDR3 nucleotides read TGTGCCAGCAGCTTGGTTCTCTACGTGAACACTGAAGCTTTCTTT. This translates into CASSLVLYVNTEAFF.